This TCR beta chain was recorded in a study of metastatic and nonmetastatic thyroid tumors. Patients were all untreated before their thyroid surgery. Trimming pared 5 bases from V and 2 bases from J, leaving 10 bases between. In germline, CDR1 is MNHNS, CDR2 SASEGT. The CDR3 extends over 13 amino acids. From the PCR reads, TCRdb re-called clones with MiXCR. The sample holds around 7,800 clones, 25% to 35% seen once. V is TRBV6-1 and J is TRBJ2-7; D is perhaps TRBD2 (5 bases). The sequenced sample was adjacent normal tissue. The receptor was isolated from a male donor with papillary thyroid cancer or a benign thyroid nodule (not recorded which). Some clones in this sample may be carry-over from other donors' samples. CDR3 protein: CASSLGLTYEQYF. DNA for the CDR3: TGTGCCAGCAGTCTCGGACTGACCTACGAGCAGTACTTC.